Presented here are 3 T cell receptor beta chains from one specimen sequenced in a study of siplizumab effects on memory and regulatory T cells. Produced via immunoSEQ multiplex PCR; TCRdb's table is partial and in-frame only. The sample records around 87,000 clones, about nine tenths being singletons. The specimen sequenced was CD4+ T cells sorted from blood. The receptors were gathered from a human donor in good health.

This clone has only a few counts. This chain connects TRBV6-1 to TRBJ2-7; TRBD1 or TRBD2 may be the D gene (5 bases each). This CDR3 contains 15 residues. Germline V CDR1 and CDR2: MNHNS, SASEGT. The V end was cut by 7 bases, the J end by 3 bases, with 19 bases between. For the CDR3, the DNA is TGTGCCAGCACCCGGGGCAGTGGCTATTTCTACGAGCAGTACTTC. Translated, it gives CASTRGSGYFYEQYF.

The rearrangement joins TRBV11-2 to TRBJ1-1; a weak D match, TRBD1 (5 bases). The CDR3 has 14 amino acids. The V gene lost 0 bases and the J gene lost 4 bases, with 9 bases spanning the gap. Germline lookup yields CDR1 SGHAT and CDR2 FQNNGV. DNA for the CDR3: TGTGCCAGCAGCTTAGAGCGACAGACCACTGAAGCTTTCTTT. This translates into CASSLERQTTEAFF.

This chain links TRBV20-1 with TRBJ2-3; D unresolved. In germline, CDR1 is DFQATT, CDR2 SNEGSKA (reference sequence). The V gene lost 2 bases and the J gene lost 5 bases, with 2 bases spanning the gap. The CDR3 totals 10 residues. CDR3 loop: CSARIDTQYF. CDR3 DNA sequence: TGCAGTGCTAGAATAGATACGCAGTATTTT.